Below are 11 T cell receptor beta chains sequenced from a single sample in a study of shared clonotypes between healthy human individuals. TCRdb's copy holds only in-frame clones and misses some; the assay was immunoSEQ multiplex PCR. The data contain roughly 1.4 million clones, roughly 98.5% of them singletons. Sequenced input: naive CD4+ T cells sorted from blood. Subset meaning: CD45RA+ positively selected. These receptors were obtained from a man aged 25-45 years in good health.

CDR3: CASSPTGRYEQYF. The CDR3 DNA reads as TGTGCCAGCAGCCCGACAGGGCGCTACGAGCAGTACTTC. The V call is TRBV5-5, the J call TRBJ2-7; 7 bases fit TRBD1. The V gene end was trimmed by 4 bases and the J gene end by 3 bases; junction bases not matched to a gene: 4. Germline CDR1 reads SGHKS; CDR2 reads YYEKEE (reference sequence). The CDR3 contains 13 residues.

This rearrangement joins TRBV29-1 to TRBJ2-1; TRBD2 matches 7 bases. The trim removed 7 bases at V and 7 bases at J, leaving 13 bases unmatched. This CDR3 is 14 amino acids long. CDR1 is SQVTM, CDR2 ANQGSEA, per germline. CDR3 DNA sequence: TGCAGCGCCGGAGGCGGGAGAGGTCAGAATGAGCAGTTCTTC. Translation gives CSAGGGRGQNEQFF.

V usage is TRBV10-1 and J usage is TRBJ2-3, with unresolved D. V was cut by 0 bases and J by 6 bases, with 13 bases left in between. The CDR3 is 15 amino acids. Germline CDR1 and CDR2: WNHNN and SYGVQD (reference sequence). The CDR3 region is CASSESSGDRDTQYF. CDR3 DNA sequence: TGCGCCAGCAGTGAGTCCAGTGGGGATAGGGATACGCAGTATTTT.

The chain has TRBV27 and TRBJ2-1; D remains unclear. Germline CDR1 reads MNHEY; CDR2 reads SMNVEV (reference sequence). The CDR3 extends over 14 amino acids. Trimming left V 5 bases short and J 2 bases short, with 10 bases between. CDR3 sequence: CASSPEDAYNEQFF. The CDR3, as DNA: TGTGCCAGCAGTCCCGAAGATGCCTACAATGAGCAGTTCTTC.

J is TRBJ1-5 and V is TRBV27; unclear D gene. CDR1 is MNHEY and CDR2 is SMNVEV in the germline V gene (reference sequence). Trimming removed 7 bases at V and 4 bases at J, with 11 bases between. There are 13 residues in the CDR3. The DNA for the CDR3 is TGTGCCAGCAAAACGGGGTGGAATCAGCCCCAGCATTTT. Protein product: CASKTGWNQPQHF.

This clone was detected only once. This chain uses TRBV5-1 with TRBJ2-1, with 12 bases matching TRBD2. The junction had 10 bases not matched to a gene; V was cut back by 0 bases and J by 6 bases. Germline loops: CDR1 SGHRS, CDR2 YFSETQ. The CDR3 is 18 amino acids. The DNA for the CDR3 is TGCGCCAGCAGCTTGGGACTAGCGGGAGTACCCTCGAGCAATGAGCAGTTCTTC. Translating it yields CASSLGLAGVPSSNEQFF. The full variable domain, in which reference TRBV5-1 and TRBJ2-1 provide the parts outside the CDR3, is KAGVTQTPRYLIKTRGQQVTLSCSPISGHRSVSWYQQTPGQGLQFLFEYFSETQRNKGNFPGRFSGRQFSNSRSEMNVSTLELGDSALYLCASSLGLAGVPSSNEQFFGPGTRLTVL.

A word on this clone: Other DNA sequences of this sample code for an identical CDR3. The chain couples TRBV7-2 to TRBJ1-2; D not resolved. There are 11 residues in the CDR3. With 5 bases removed from V and 4 bases from J, the gap between germline ends came to 5 bases. Per the germline V gene, CDR1 is SGHTA and CDR2 is FQGNSA. The chain's CDR3 is CASSPGYGYTF. CDR3 in DNA: TGTGCCAGCAGCCCTGGCTATGGCTACACCTTC.

The rearrangement joins TRBV5-1 to TRBJ1-1; D remains ambiguous. There are 16 residues in the CDR3. CDR1 is SGHRS and CDR2 is YFSETQ in the germline V gene. V lost 1 base and J 4 bases, leaving 17 bases between the germline ends. The CDR3 DNA is TGCGCCAGCAGCTTGCGCCTGGCAGATTCCGCCACTGAAGCTTTCTTT. This encodes CASSLRLADSATEAFF. The full variable domain, its missing parts supplied by reference TRBV5-1 and TRBJ1-1, is KAGVTQTPRYLIKTRGQQVTLSCSPISGHRSVSWYQQTPGQGLQFLFEYFSETQRNKGNFPGRFSGRQFSNSRSEMNVSTLELGDSALYLCASSLRLADSATEAFFGQGTRLTVV.

The J gene is TRBJ2-5, the V gene TRBV5-1, with D possibly TRBD2 on 5 matching bases. The germline V gene has CDR1 SGHRS and CDR2 YFSETQ. CDR3 size: 13 residues. V shed 4 bases and J shed 4 bases, with 11 bases lying between them. CDR3 bases: TGCGCCAGCAGCAGACGGGATGCAGAGACCCAGTACTTC. Protein product: CASSRRDAETQYF. The complete variable domain, with remaining parts taken from reference TRBV5-1 and TRBJ2-5, reads KAGVTQTPRYLIKTRGQQVTLSCSPISGHRSVSWYQQTPGQGLQFLFEYFSETQRNKGNFPGRFSGRQFSNSRSEMNVSTLELGDSALYLCASSRRDAETQYFGPGTRLLVL.

The chain uses TRBV6-5 and TRBJ1-2; the D gene is possibly TRBD1 (6 bases). Germline V CDR1 and CDR2: MNHEY, SVGAGI. Trimming took 6 bases from V and 7 from J, leaving 12 bases between them. CDR3 length equals 12 residues. The CDR3 bases are TGTGCCAGCAGCAACCCGACAGGTGGCTACACCTTC. This codes for CASSNPTGGYTF.

A remark on this clone: The conserved closing phenylalanine or tryptophan is absent in this CDR3, likely reflecting a read error. No DNA is shown, since the ends of the CDR3 on it are uncertain; the CDR3 is the one TCRdb lists. The chain recombines TRBV7-9 with TRBJ1-3; the table gives TRBD1 as D, unverified against the DNA. The germline V gene has CDR1 SEHNR and CDR2 FQNEAQ (reference sequence). Including both end residues, the CDR3 is 11 amino acids long. CDR3 protein: CASSWEQVPSV.